The 23 T cell receptor beta chains below come from one sample, sequenced in a study of blood T cell repertoires in COVID-19. Profiled with immunoSEQ multiplex PCR; TCRdb holds only in-frame clones, not every one. The sample holds about 210,000 clones, 75% to 90% seen once. Sequenced sample: peripheral blood. The receptors here all came from a woman in her seventies with COVID-19, enrolled during active disease.

The chain has TRBV10-2 and TRBJ2-3; unclear D gene. Trimming stripped 6 bases from V and 2 bases from J, with 12 bases between. This CDR3 is built from 14 residues. CDR1 is WSHSY, CDR2 SAAADI, per germline. The CDR3 DNA reads TGCGCCAGCAGCCCTAGTAGATTCACAGATACGCAGTATTTT. Encoded protein: CASSPSRFTDTQYF.

The V call is TRBV5-4, the J call TRBJ2-5; 7 bases are shared with TRBD2. The CDR3 is 15 amino acids. Unmatched junction bases numbered 6, after V lost 1 base and J lost 3 bases. Germline V CDR1 and CDR2: SGHNT, YYREEE (reference sequence). The DNA of the CDR3 is TGTGCCAGCAGCTTGTGGCTGGCGGGAGAAGAGACCCAGTACTTC. Its translation: CASSLWLAGEETQYF.

This chain uses TRBV13 with TRBJ2-7, with 9 bases that match TRBD2. Germline CDR1 PRHDT, CDR2 FYEKMQ (reference sequence). V shed 2 bases and J 7 bases; nucleotides not matched to a gene: 12. The CDR3 spans 16 residues. CDR3 in amino acids: CASSLYKTSGSGEQYF. The CDR3 region has the DNA TGTGCCAGCAGCTTATATAAGACTAGCGGATCTGGGGAGCAGTACTTC.

V is TRBV25-1 and J is TRBJ2-2; a weak D match, TRBD2 (6 bases). V lost 3 bases, J lost 7 bases, and 12 bases lay in between. The CDR3 loop spans 14 amino acids. Germline V gives CDR1 MGHDK, CDR2 SYGVNS. The CDR3 loop reads CASSERGRGGELFF. The CDR3 nucleotides are TGTGCCAGCAGTGAGCGGGGTAGGGGCGGGGAGCTGTTTTTT.

This chain connects TRBV9 to TRBJ2-3, with 7 bases matching TRBD1. This CDR3 is 13 amino acids long. V lost 0 bases to trimming and J lost 13 bases; unmatched junction nucleotides: 8. The germline CDR1 and CDR2 sequences are SGDLS and YYNGEE. CDR3 nucleotides: TGTGCCAGCAGCGTAGCCCAGGACAGGTATAAGTATTTT. This gives the protein CASSVAQDRYKYF.

The J gene is TRBJ1-2, the V gene TRBV5-1; D possibly corresponds to TRBD1 (6 bases). The CDR3 loop spans 15 amino acids. Trimming stripped 3 bases from V and 5 bases from J, with 17 bases between. The germline V gene encodes CDR1 SGHRS and CDR2 YFSETQ. The CDR3 region is CASSSPPWGRYGYTF. The CDR3 region has the DNA TGCGCCAGCAGCTCTCCACCGTGGGGGCGGTATGGCTACACCTTC.

This sequence joins TRBV10-2 and TRBJ1-2; TRBD1 agrees at 7 bases. Germline CDR1 and CDR2: WSHSY and SAAADI. The CDR3 is 13 amino acids. The ends lost 6 bases at V and 8 bases at J; junction bases unmatched: 9. CDR3 in amino acids: CASSQDRERGYTF. Written as DNA, the CDR3 is TGCGCCAGCAGCCAAGACAGGGAACGCGGCTACACCTTC.

This clone occurred a few times. The chain employs TRBV6-2 or TRBV6-3 and TRBJ2-7; TRBD1 matches 8 bases. The germline V gene has CDR1 MNHEY and CDR2 SVGEGT. Trimming took 6 bases from V and 4 from J; bases not matched to a gene: 11. The CDR3 has 15 amino acids. The CDR3 loop reads CASSTVGTGLYEQYF. CDR3 coding DNA: TGTGCCAGCAGCACAGTGGGGACAGGACTTTACGAGCAGTACTTC.

The chain links TRBV13 to TRBJ2-5, with D tentatively TRBD1 (5 bases). V lost 2 bases to trimming and J lost 5 bases, with 12 bases between them. The CDR3 length is 14 residues. CDR1 PRHDT and CDR2 FYEKMQ come from the germline V gene (reference sequence). CDR3 in amino acids: CASSLISRAETQYF. DNA for the CDR3: TGTGCCAGCAGCTTAATCTCCAGGGCTGAGACCCAGTACTTC.

The chain has TRBV11-1 and TRBJ2-7; D is unclear. V was clipped by 7 bases and J by 3 bases, with 16 bases between them. From germline, CDR1 is SGHAT and CDR2 FQDESV (reference sequence). The CDR3 extends over 14 amino acids. CDR3 DNA: TGTGCCAGCACCTCGGGTCTGGATTTCTACGAGCAGTACTTC. The encoded protein is CASTSGLDFYEQYF.

The table lists this clone with many counts. CDR3 residues: CASSLSGTGTQNTEAFF. DNA for the CDR3: TGTGCCAGCAGTTTAAGTGGGACAGGGACTCAGAACACTGAAGCTTTCTTT. The V gene is TRBV28, the J gene TRBJ1-1, with 9 bases lining up with TRBD1. This CDR3 spans 17 amino acids. The ends lost 2 bases at V and 1 base at J; junction bases unmatched: 8. Germline V lookup: CDR1 MDHEN, CDR2 SYDVKM.

This clone was seen a single time. This sequence joins TRBV20-1 and TRBJ2-1; D is uncertain. The germline V gene encodes CDR1 DFQATT and CDR2 SNEGSKA (reference sequence). The V and J ends lost 4 bases and 6 bases respectively, with 7 bases between them. The CDR3 totals 11 residues. This chain's CDR3 is CSATRSNEQFF. CDR3 nucleotides: TGCAGTGCTACTAGGAGCAATGAGCAGTTCTTC.

The rearrangement links TRBV5-5 to TRBJ1-1, with unresolved D. V lost 4 bases and J 0 bases, leaving 13 bases between the germline ends. Germline V CDR1 and CDR2: SGHKS, YYEKEE (reference sequence). The CDR3 is made up of 15 amino acids. CDR3 in DNA: TGTGCCAGCAGCCCCGTTCACACGATGAACACTGAAGCTTTCTTT. Translated: CASSPVHTMNTEAFF. The complete variable domain, with remaining parts taken from reference TRBV5-5 and TRBJ1-1, reads DAGVTQSPTHLIKTRGQQVTLRCSPISGHKSVSWYQQVLGQGPQFIFQYYEKEERGRGNFPDRFSARQFPNYSSELNVNALLLGDSALYLCASSPVHTMNTEAFFGQGTRLTVV.

This clone was found a few times. The V call is TRBV4-1, the J call TRBJ1-3, with D tentatively TRBD1 (5 bases). Germline V lookup: CDR1 MGHRA, CDR2 YSYEKL. Trimming stripped 5 bases from V and 0 bases from J, with 8 bases between. The CDR3 has 14 residues. CDR3 amino acids: CASSKTASGNTIYF. The CDR3, as DNA: TGCGCCAGCAGCAAGACAGCCTCTGGAAACACCATATATTTT.

This sequence joins TRBV3-1 (or the pseudogene TRBV3-2) and TRBJ2-2; a possible D gene is TRBD2 (6 bases). Per the germline V gene, CDR1 is LGHDT and CDR2 is YNNKEL (reference sequence). V lost 2 bases and J 3 bases, leaving 7 bases between the germline ends. This CDR3 spans 14 amino acids. CDR3 bases: TGTGCCAGCAGCCAACGCGGGGACACCGGGGAGCTGTTTTTT. This translates into CASSQRGDTGELFF.

Details on this clone: At one boundary the junction diverges from the germline segment, which might be a read error. V is TRBV5-8 and J is TRBJ1-2, with D perhaps TRBD1 (5 bases). This CDR3 has 11 residues. Germline CDR1 is SGHTS and CDR2 is YDEGEE. DNA of the CDR3: TGTGCCAGCAGCTACGCATCAGGGCAGGCCTTC. As protein: CASSYASGQAF. The full variable domain, in which reference TRBV5-8 and TRBJ1-2 provide the parts outside the CDR3, is EAGVTQSPTHLIKTRGQQATLRCSPISGHTSVYWYQQALGLGLQFLLWYDEGEERNRGNFPPRFSGRQFPNYSSELNVNALELEDSALYLCASSYASGQAFGSGTRLTVV.

For the CDR3, the DNA is TGTGCCAGCTCCCCAGGGCTGTGGGGGACCCAGTACTTC. Its protein is CASSPGLWGTQYF. The chain employs TRBV19 and TRBJ2-5; maybe TRBD1 (5 bases). CDR1 LNHDA and CDR2 SQIVND come from the germline V gene (reference sequence). V gave up 9 bases and J gave up 7 bases, with 18 bases separating them. The CDR3 has 13 residues.

This clone showed up just once. The chain recombines TRBV5-1 with TRBJ2-1; D not certain. Per the germline V gene, CDR1 is SGHRS and CDR2 is YFSETQ. V was trimmed by 1 base and J by 4 bases, leaving 12 bases between them. CDR3 length: 15 amino acids. DNA of the CDR3: TGCGCCAGCAGCTTGTCCCCCTTATCTTACAATGAGCAGTTCTTC. It codes for CASSLSPLSYNEQFF.

A single count supports this clone. DNA for the CDR3: TGTGCCAGCATACTAGGGGGCTTTGACTATGGCTACACCTTC. This encodes CASILGGFDYGYTF. This sequence joins TRBV7-9 and TRBJ1-2; 7 nucleotides line up with TRBD1. There are 14 residues in the CDR3. Trimming cost V 7 bases and J 3 bases; bases outside gene matches: 8. The germline V gene has CDR1 SEHNR and CDR2 FQNEAQ (reference sequence). Full variable domain (outside the CDR3, taken from reference TRBV7-9 and TRBJ1-2): DTGVSQNPRHKITKRGQNVTFRCDPISEHNRLYWYRQTLGQGPEFLTYFQNEAQLEKSRLLSDRFSAERPKGSFSTLEIQRTEQGDSAMYLCASILGGFDYGYTFGSGTRLTVV.

The CDR3 DNA follows: TGCAGTGCTAGTCGGGGTAATTATGGCTACACCTTC. This codes for CSASRGNYGYTF. The V call is TRBV20-1, the J call TRBJ1-2; D gene ambiguous. The CDR3 length is 12 residues. The germline CDR1 and CDR2 sequences are DFQATT and SNEGSKA (reference sequence). V was cut by 3 bases and J by 5 bases, with 10 bases left in between.

V usage is TRBV29-1 and J usage is TRBJ2-7, with TRBD1 matching over 7 bases. Germline loops: CDR1 SQVTM, CDR2 ANQGSEA. This CDR3 is 13 amino acids long. J lost 0 bases, V lost 5 bases, and 4 bases had no gene match. The CDR3 loop reads CSVSGQNSYEQYF. The CDR3 DNA reads as TGCAGCGTTTCGGGACAGAACTCCTACGAGCAGTACTTC.

This chain uses TRBV2 with TRBJ1-2; D is uncertain. The length of the CDR3 is 13 residues. V lost 4 bases and J lost 0, with 6 bases in between. Germline lookup yields CDR1 SNHLY and CDR2 FYNNEI. CDR3 bases: TGTGCCAGCAGTGTAACAGCTAACTATGGCTACACCTTC. Translating it yields CASSVTANYGYTF.

V is TRBV29-1 and J is TRBJ1-1; D not certain. Germline values: CDR1 SQVTM, CDR2 ANQGSEA. Trimming removed 1 base from V and 5 bases from J, with 11 bases in between. CDR3 size: 13 residues. CDR3 DNA sequence: TGCAGCGTTGAAGGTGTTAGCACGACTGAAGCTTTCTTT. Amino acids: CSVEGVSTTEAFF.